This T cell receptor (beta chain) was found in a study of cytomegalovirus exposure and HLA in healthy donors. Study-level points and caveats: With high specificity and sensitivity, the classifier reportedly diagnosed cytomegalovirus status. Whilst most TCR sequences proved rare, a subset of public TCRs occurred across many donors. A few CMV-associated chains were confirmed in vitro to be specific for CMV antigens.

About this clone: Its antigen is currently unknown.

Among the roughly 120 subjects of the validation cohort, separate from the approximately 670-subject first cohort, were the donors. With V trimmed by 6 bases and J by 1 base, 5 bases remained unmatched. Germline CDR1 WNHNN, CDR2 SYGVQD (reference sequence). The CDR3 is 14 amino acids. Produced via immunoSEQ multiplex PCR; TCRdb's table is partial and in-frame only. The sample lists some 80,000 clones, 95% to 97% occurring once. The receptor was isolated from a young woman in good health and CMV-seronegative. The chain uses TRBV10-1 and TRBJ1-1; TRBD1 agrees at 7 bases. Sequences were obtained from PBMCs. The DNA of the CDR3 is TGCGCCAGCAGAAAAGGGGACAGGAACACTGAAGCTTTCTTT. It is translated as CASRKGDRNTEAFF.